This entry features one TCR beta chain sequence. Its antigen remains undetermined. No base quality information exists; no much larger clone differs at one position. This specimen comes from a study of low-dose radiotherapy and immunotherapy resistance in tumors (dated by TCRdb to between 2022 and 2023). Describing the broader study: Patients in Cohort 1 were given 0.5 Gy per fraction every 2 weeks, and the prescribed total PTV dose was 6.5 Gy. Cohort 2 received 1 Gy per fraction every two weeks, with a total of 13 Gy over 26 weeks. Nivolumab was administered intravenously as a 240 mg flat dose every two weeks, and ipilimumab was administered intravenously at 1 mg/kg every six weeks. Cyclophosphamide 200 mg/m2 was given intravenously every two weeks, one day before each radiation and immunotherapy administration. Starting on cycle 1 day 1, patients took 300 mg of aspirin by mouth once a day for four cycles. Randomization of trial participants into treatment groups was not performed. Eight patients were included in the translational analysis, namely three from the first dose cohort plus the first five from the second dose cohort.

CDR1 and CDR2, per the germline V gene (reference sequence), are LNHDA and SQIVND. V lost 3 bases and J lost 6 bases, and the count of bases not matched to a germline gene is 14. The CDR3 holds 17 amino acids from the cysteine to the phenylalanine. Of all the DNA, just the CDR3 is kept, 51 bases in frame from base 1. Data came from an Illumina HiSeq 2500. To make first-strand cDNA, Superscript III was used along with a set of TRAV- and TRBV-specific primers so that both the TCRalpha and TCRbeta chains were covered. TCRs were amplified for about 20 PCR cycles with Phusion, using a constant-region primer paired with the adapter attached to the V primers. Amplification of the isolated mRNA was done with the MessageAmp II aRNA Amplification Kit, which involved a roughly 16-hour in vitro transcription at 37 degrees C. The Dynabeads mRNA DIRECT Purification Kit was used to isolate the mRNA for TCR sequencing. Indexed Illumina adapters were added in a second Phusion PCR of 25 cycles, after which AMPure XP beads were used to purify the products. The authors processed their data as follows. Custom Perl scripts pooled TCR sequences encoding the same protein, removed out-of-frame sequences and computed each clonotype's abundance. Any TCR sequence backed by just one read was left out of the analysis. Repertoire metrics included Shannon entropy, Gini index, clonality, richness, and frequency of TCRs shared between repertoires. TCRdb trimmed public reads at Q25 via fastp, called clones via MiXCR and kept in-frame beta chains. Every entry covers one CDR3 protein and lists the most common genes and DNA from its rows. None of the V and J calls come from the authors' own analysis; TCRdb made them. For this sample the table gives 75,000 to 95,000 distinct CDR3 sequences, of which around 20% were detected only once. The ten largest clones take up 9.5% to 15% of the sample.

What this sample's time point label stands for: after trial treatment. This specimen's treatment or condition label, per the study, means: LDRT plus nivolumab, ipilimumab, low-dose cyclophosphamide and aspirin (RACIN trial). Donors were enrolled in RACIN, a single-arm phase I dose-escalation trial in which nivolumab, ipilimumab, aspirin, low-dose cyclophosphamide and low-dose radiotherapy were combined. Patients were eligible if they had advanced solid tumors that were TIL-negative. The origin of this receptor is a female donor with ovarian cancer. The sequence is built from TRBV19 and TRBJ2-7; the central 10 bases match TRBD2. The sequencing used PBMCs, collected after low-dose radiotherapy plus immunotherapy. The nucleotides read TGTGCCAGTAGTATCCCCTCCCTAGCGGGAGCGCCTAGCGAGCAGTACTTC. This codes for CASSIPSLAGAPSEQYF.